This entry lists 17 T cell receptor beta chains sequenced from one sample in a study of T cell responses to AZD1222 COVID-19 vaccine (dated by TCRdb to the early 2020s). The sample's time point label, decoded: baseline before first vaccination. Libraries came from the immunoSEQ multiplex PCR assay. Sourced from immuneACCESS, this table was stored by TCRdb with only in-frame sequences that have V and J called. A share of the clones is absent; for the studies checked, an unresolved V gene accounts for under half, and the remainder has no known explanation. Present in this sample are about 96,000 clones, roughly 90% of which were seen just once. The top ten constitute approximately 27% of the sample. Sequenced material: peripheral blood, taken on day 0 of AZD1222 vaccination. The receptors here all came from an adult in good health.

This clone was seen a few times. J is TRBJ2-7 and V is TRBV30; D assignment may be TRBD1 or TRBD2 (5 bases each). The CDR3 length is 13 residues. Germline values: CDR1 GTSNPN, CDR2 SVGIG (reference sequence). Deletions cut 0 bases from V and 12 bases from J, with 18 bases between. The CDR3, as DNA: TGTGCCTGGAGTGTGGGCAGTCGGGGACGAGCGTACTTC. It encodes CAWSVGSRGRAYF.

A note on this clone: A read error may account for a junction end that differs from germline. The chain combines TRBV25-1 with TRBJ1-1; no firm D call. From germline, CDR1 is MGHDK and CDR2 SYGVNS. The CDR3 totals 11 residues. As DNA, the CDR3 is TGTGCCAGCAGTGAAGGCCTCCTGAAGGTCTTT. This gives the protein CASSEGLLKVF.

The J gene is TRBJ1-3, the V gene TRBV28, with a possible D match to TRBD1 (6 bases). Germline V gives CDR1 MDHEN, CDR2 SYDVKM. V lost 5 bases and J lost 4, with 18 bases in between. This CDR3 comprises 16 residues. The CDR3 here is CASSLTGGPAGNTIYF. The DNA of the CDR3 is TGTGCCAGCAGTCTAACCGGGGGCCCTGCGGGAAACACCATATATTTT.

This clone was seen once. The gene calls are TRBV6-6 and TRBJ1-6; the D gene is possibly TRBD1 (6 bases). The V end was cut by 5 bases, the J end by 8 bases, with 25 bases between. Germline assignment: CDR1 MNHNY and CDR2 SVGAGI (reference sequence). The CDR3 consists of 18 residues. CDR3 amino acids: CASSRPRDSGAGDSPLHF. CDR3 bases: TGTGCCAGCAGTCGACCGAGGGACTCAGGGGCGGGGGATTCACCCCTCCACTTT.

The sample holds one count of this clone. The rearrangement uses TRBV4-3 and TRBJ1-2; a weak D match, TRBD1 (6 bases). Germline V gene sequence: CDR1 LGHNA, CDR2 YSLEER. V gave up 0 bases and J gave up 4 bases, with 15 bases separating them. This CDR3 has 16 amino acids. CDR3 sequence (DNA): TGCGCCAGCAGCCAAGATATCGGGACAAAACTCTATGGCTACACCTTC. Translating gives CASSQDIGTKLYGYTF.

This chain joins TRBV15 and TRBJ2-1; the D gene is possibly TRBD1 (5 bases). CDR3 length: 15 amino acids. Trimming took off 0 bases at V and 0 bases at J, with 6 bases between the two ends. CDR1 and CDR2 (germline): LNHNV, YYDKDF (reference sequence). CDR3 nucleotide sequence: TGTGCCACCAGCAGAGATAGGGGCTCCTACAATGAGCAGTTCTTC. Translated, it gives CATSRDRGSYNEQFF.

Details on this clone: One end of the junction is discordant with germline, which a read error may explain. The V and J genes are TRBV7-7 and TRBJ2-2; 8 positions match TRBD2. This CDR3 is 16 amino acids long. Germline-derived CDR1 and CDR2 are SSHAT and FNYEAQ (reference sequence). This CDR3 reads CASSSQAGALAGELFF. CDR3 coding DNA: TGTGCTAGCAGTTCCCAAGCGGGAGCTTTAGCCGGGGAGCTGTTTTTT.

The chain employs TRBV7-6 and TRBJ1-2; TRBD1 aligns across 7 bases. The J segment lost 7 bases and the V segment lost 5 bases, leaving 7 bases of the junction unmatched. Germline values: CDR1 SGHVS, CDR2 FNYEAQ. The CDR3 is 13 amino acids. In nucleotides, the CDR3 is TGTGCCAGCAGCCGAGGACAGGAAGGTGGCTACACCTTC. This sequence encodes CASSRGQEGGYTF.

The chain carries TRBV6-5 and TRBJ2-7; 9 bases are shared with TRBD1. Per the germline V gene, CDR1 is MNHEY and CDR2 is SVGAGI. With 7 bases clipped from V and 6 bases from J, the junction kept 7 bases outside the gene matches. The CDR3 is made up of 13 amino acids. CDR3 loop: CASNRDRVSEQYF. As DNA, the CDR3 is TGTGCCAGCAACAGGGACAGGGTGTCCGAGCAGTACTTC.

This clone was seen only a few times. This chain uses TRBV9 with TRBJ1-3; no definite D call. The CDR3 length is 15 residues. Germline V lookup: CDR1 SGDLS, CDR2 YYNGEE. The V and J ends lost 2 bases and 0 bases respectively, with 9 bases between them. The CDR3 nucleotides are TGTGCCAGCAGCGTGAGCGGGGTCTCTGGAAACACCATATATTTT. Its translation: CASSVSGVSGNTIYF.

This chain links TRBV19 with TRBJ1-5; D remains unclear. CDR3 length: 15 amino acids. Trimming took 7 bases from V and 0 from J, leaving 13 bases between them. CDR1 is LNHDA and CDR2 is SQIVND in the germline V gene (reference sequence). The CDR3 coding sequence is TGTGCCAGTACCCAGGAGGCAGATAGCAATCAGCCCCAGCATTTT. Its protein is CASTQEADSNQPQHF.

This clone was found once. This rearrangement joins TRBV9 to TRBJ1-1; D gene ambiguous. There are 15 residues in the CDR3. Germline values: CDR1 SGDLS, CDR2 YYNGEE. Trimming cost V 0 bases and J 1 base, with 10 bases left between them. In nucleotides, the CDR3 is TGTGCCAGCAGCGTAGGACACCTTTCGAACACTGAAGCTTTCTTT. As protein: CASSVGHLSNTEAFF.

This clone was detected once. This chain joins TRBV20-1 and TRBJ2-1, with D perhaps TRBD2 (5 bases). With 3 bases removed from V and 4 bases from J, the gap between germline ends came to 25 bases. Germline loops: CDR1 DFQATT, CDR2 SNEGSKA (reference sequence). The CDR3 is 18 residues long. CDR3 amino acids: CSASSVLGGDTIYNEQFF. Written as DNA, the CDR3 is TGCAGTGCTAGTTCTGTTCTCGGAGGCGATACAATTTACAATGAGCAGTTCTTC.

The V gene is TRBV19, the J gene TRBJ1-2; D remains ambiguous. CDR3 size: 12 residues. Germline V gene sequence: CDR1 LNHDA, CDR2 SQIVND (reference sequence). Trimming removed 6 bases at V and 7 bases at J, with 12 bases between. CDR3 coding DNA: TGTGCCAGTAGCCTGAAAGGACTTGGCTACACCTTC. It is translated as CASSLKGLGYTF.

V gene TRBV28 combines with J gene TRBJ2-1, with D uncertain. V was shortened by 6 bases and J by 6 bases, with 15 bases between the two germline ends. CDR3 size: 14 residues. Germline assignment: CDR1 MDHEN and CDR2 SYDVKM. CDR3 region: CASRPSIGFNEQFF. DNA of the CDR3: TGTGCCAGCAGGCCTTCAATAGGATTCAATGAGCAGTTCTTC.

The chain's CDR3 is CASGRGLAGNTIYF. The CDR3 DNA reads TGTGCCAGTGGCCGGGGTTTAGCGGGAAACACCATATATTTT. The V call is TRBV6-5, the J call TRBJ1-3; no clear D. V gave up 9 bases and J gave up 4 bases, with 16 bases separating them. The germline V gene has CDR1 MNHEY and CDR2 SVGAGI. The CDR3 loop spans 14 amino acids.

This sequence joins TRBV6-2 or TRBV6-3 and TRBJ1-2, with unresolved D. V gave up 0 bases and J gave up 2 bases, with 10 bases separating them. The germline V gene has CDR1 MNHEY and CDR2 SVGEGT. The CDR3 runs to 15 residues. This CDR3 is CASSYSVNRNYGYTF. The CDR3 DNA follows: TGTGCCAGCAGTTACTCGGTAAACCGGAACTATGGCTACACCTTC.